This TCR beta chain was sequenced in a study of fetal regulatory T cell absence and autoimmunity. About the research overall: IPEX patients had exocrine pancreas autoimmunity without clinical diabetes. Study conclusions and caveats: In IPEX, the enrichment was taken to support antigen-driven autoimmunity before birth. Pancreas and cord blood did not differ much in TRB family usage.

Comment on this clone: The antigen is undetermined.

The survey-level immunoSEQ assay was used. Some clones are missing from TCRdb's copy, which holds only in-frame ones; the method was immunoSEQ multiplex PCR. The sample has 95,000 or so clones; 72% are singletons. The sample was pancreas tissue. The TCR sequence derives from a male donor with IPEX syndrome.

The CDR3 loop reads CASSLGGGPGNTEAFF. DNA of the CDR3: TGTGCCAGCAGTTTAGGCGGGGGACCTGGGAACACTGAAGCTTTCTTT. J is TRBJ1-1 and V is TRBV27; possible D gene TRBD1, 5 bases. The V end lost 2 bases, the J end lost 1 base, and 14 bases lay between the germline ends. This CDR3 contains 16 residues. Germline CDR1 and CDR2: MNHEY and SMNVEV (reference sequence).